Below, one TCR beta chain is given with its context. The target antigen is unknown. Clones were sequenced by immunoSEQ multiplex PCR, and TCRdb holds only the in-frame ones, with some missing. The sample yields roughly 450,000 clones, roughly 90% seen once. The record originates from a study of Ad26.COV2.S vaccination and SARS-CoV-2 variants. Study-level information: In the study, Ad26.COV2.S was injected intramuscularly once, or twice 56 days apart.

V lost 0 bases to trimming and J lost 1 base, with 10 bases between them. This CDR3 is 16 amino acids long. Germline CDR1 and CDR2: LGHNA and YSLEER. Notes on the study in general: The TCR breadth and depth analyses may have understated or missed part of the total T cell responses. CD8+ and CD4+ T cells specific for spike reportedly responded with substantial breadth after vaccination.

As to treatment: roughly 19 received Ad26.COV2.S at low or high dose, single or two shots; 5 received placebo; per-sample allocation not given. Collection of samples fell on day 63 after the first vaccine or placebo injection. The clonotype was recovered from a person between 18 and 65 years old who received the Ad26.COV2.S COVID-19 vaccine or a placebo. The sample here was peripheral blood, taken in a trial of Ad26.COV2.S vaccine versus placebo. The chain employs TRBV4-3 and TRBJ1-5, with D perhaps matching TRBD1 (5 bases). The CDR3: CASSQERGASNQPQHF. CDR3 in DNA: TGCGCCAGCAGCCAAGAAAGAGGGGCCAGCAATCAGCCCCAGCATTTT.